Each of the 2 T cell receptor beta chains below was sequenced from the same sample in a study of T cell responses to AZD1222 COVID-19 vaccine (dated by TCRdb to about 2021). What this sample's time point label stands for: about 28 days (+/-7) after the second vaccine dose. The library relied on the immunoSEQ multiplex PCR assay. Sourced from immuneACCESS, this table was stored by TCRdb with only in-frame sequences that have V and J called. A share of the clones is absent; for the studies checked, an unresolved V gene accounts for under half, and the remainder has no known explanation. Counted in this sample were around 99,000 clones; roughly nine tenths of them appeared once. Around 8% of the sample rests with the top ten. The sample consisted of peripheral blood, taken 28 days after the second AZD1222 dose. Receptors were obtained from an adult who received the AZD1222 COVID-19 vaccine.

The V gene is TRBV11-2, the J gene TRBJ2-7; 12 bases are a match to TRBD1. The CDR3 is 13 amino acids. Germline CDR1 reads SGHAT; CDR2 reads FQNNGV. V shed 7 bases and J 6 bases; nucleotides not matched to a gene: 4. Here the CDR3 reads CASTRDRGLEQYF. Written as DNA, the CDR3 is TGTGCCAGCACCAGGGACAGGGGGCTCGAGCAGTACTTC.

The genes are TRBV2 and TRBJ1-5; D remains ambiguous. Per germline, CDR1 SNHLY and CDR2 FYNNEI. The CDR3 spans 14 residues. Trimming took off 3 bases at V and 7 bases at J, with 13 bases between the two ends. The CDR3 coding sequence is TGTGCCAGCAGTGACTTACAGACCCACCAGCCCCAGCATTTT. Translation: CASSDLQTHQPQHF.